Below are 3 T cell receptor beta chains sequenced from a single sample in a study of shared clonotypes between healthy human individuals. The naive CD8 subset, CD45RO-negative cells positively selected for CCR7, excluded terminally differentiated effector memory CD45RA+ cells. The repertoire was sequenced with immunoSEQ multiplex PCR; TCRdb's copy has only in-frame clones and lacks some. The sample contains about 1.9 million clones, 90% to 95% of which appear only once. Sequenced: naive CD8+ T cells from PBMCs. Receptors originate from a man aged 18 to 35 in good health. Some clones in this sample may be carry-over from other donors' samples.

The CDR3 protein is CASSPHQGWDRGYETQYF. CDR3 DNA sequence: TGTGCCAGTAGTCCCCACCAGGGGTGGGACAGGGGGTATGAGACCCAGTACTTC. V is TRBV19 and J is TRBJ2-5; TRBD1 agrees at 11 bases. The CDR3 is 18 residues long. The germline V gene has CDR1 LNHDA and CDR2 SQIVND (reference sequence). With V trimmed by 5 bases and J by 5 bases, 16 bases remained unmatched.

V usage is TRBV11-1 and J usage is TRBJ1-1; D call uncertain. Germline CDR1 reads SGHAT; CDR2 reads FQDESV (reference sequence). Trimming took 5 bases from V and 5 from J, leaving 15 bases between them. CDR3 length: 14 residues. In DNA form, the CDR3 reads TGTGCCAGCAGCCCGGGCCAAAGGTGGACTGAAGCTTTCTTT. This encodes CASSPGQRWTEAFF.

As DNA, the CDR3 is TGTGCCAGCAGCTTGGGGGGTAAGGAACAGTTCTTC. Its protein is CASSLGGKEQFF. The rearrangement links TRBV5-6 to TRBJ2-1; no definite D call. The V and J ends lost 0 bases and 13 bases respectively, with 11 bases between them. CDR1 and CDR2 (germline): SGHDT, YYEEEE. This CDR3 region has 12 residues.